One and the same sample provided the 25 T cell receptor beta chains below, sequenced in a study of shared clonotypes between healthy human individuals. Profiled with immunoSEQ multiplex PCR; TCRdb holds only in-frame clones, not every one. The sample has around 200,000 clones, over 80% seen once; the top ten hold 0.067%. The sequenced sample consisted of naive CD4+ T cells sorted from blood. The subset here: CD45RA+ positively selected. All receptors derive from a woman in her twenties or thirties in good health.

This chain uses TRBV7-6 with TRBJ2-2; D is possibly TRBD1 (6 bases). V was cut by 4 bases and J by 6 bases, with 15 bases left in between. Germline-derived CDR1 and CDR2 are SGHVS and FNYEAQ. The CDR3 totals 15 residues. The chain's CDR3 is CASSSNRVSAGELFF. The CDR3 bases are TGTGCCAGCAGCTCAAACAGGGTTTCAGCCGGGGAGCTGTTTTTT. Based on the CDR3 plus reference TRBV7-6 and TRBJ2-2, the full variable domain is GAGVSQSPRYKVTKRGQDVALRCDPISGHVSLYWYRQALGQGPEFLTYFNYEAQQDKSGLPNDRFSAERPEGSISTLTIQRTEQRDSAMYRCASSSNRVSAGELFFGEGSRLTVL.

The V gene is TRBV18, the J gene TRBJ1-5; TRBD1 agrees at 9 bases. CDR3 length equals 18 residues. The J segment lost 3 bases and the V segment lost 2 bases, leaving 11 bases of the junction unmatched. Germline loops: CDR1 KGHSH, CDR2 LQKENI. CDR3 bases: TGTGCCAGCTCACCATTGAGTCCCGGGACAGGGACCAATCAGCCCCAGCATTTT. This sequence encodes CASSPLSPGTGTNQPQHF.

The DNA for the CDR3 is TGTGCCAGCAGCTTATTCACAGGGAACACTGAAGCTTTCTTT. The encoded protein is CASSLFTGNTEAFF. This rearrangement joins TRBV11-1 to TRBJ1-1, with a tentative D call TRBD1 (5 bases). Germline V gene sequence: CDR1 SGHAT, CDR2 FQDESV (reference sequence). With 2 bases removed from V and 1 base from J, the gap between germline ends came to 8 bases. The CDR3 is 14 residues long.

This chain's CDR3 is CASSSPGLVREQYF. The CDR3 bases are TGTGCCAGCAGCTCTCCGGGCTTGGTGCGCGAGCAGTACTTC. V is TRBV5-5 and J is TRBJ2-7; D gene uncertain. The ends were cut back, 3 bases at V and 6 bases at J, with 16 bases in the middle. Germline V gene data show CDR1 as SGHKS and CDR2 as YYEKEE (reference sequence). This CDR3 comprises 14 residues.

This clone was seen a single time. The genes are TRBV2 and TRBJ2-1; no clear D gene. V lost 4 bases and J lost 9, with 13 bases in between. The CDR3 consists of 13 residues. CDR1 is SNHLY and CDR2 is FYNNEI in the germline V gene. The CDR3 loop reads CASSADHWSEQFF. Written as DNA, the CDR3 is TGTGCCAGCAGTGCAGACCACTGGAGTGAGCAGTTCTTC.

The chain combines TRBV5-4 with TRBJ1-1; D uncertain. With 4 bases removed from V and 11 bases from J, the gap between germline ends came to 21 bases. Germline V lookup: CDR1 SGHNT, CDR2 YYREEE (reference sequence). The CDR3 totals 14 residues. The CDR3 bases are TGTGCCAGCAGCCATGAGACCACCCGAAGTGGGGCTTTCTTT. It codes for CASSHETTRSGAFF.

The chain is built from TRBV19 and TRBJ2-4; 10 bases map to TRBD2. V dropped 7 bases and J dropped 8; count of bases not matched to a gene: 14. The CDR3 runs 16 residues. The germline gives CDR1 LNHDA, CDR2 SQIVND (reference sequence). The CDR3 bases are TGTGCCAGTACAGGGGCTAGCGGGAGAGTAGGCGACATTCAGTACTTC. It specifies CASTGASGRVGDIQYF.

This rearrangement joins TRBV11-2 to TRBJ1-1; D remains ambiguous. Germline V gene data show CDR1 as SGHAT and CDR2 as FQNNGV. CDR3 size: 15 residues. Between the trimmed V and J ends, which lost 4 bases and 2 bases, there was a span of 14 bases. The CDR3 DNA is TGTGCCAGCAGCTCCCCAGATACCCTCAACACTGAAGCTTTCTTT. This gives the protein CASSSPDTLNTEAFF.

CDR3: CASSPRDEGTQYF. In DNA, the CDR3 is TGCGCCAGCAGCCCCAGGGACGAGGGGACCCAGTACTTC. This rearrangement joins TRBV5-1 to TRBJ2-5; D is perhaps TRBD1 or TRBD2 (5 bases each). The CDR3 length is 13 residues. CDR1 SGHRS and CDR2 YFSETQ come from the germline V gene. Trimming cost V 4 bases and J 7 bases, with 14 bases left between them.

The V and J genes are TRBV28 and TRBJ2-5; no firm D call. The end of the DNA is better explained by TRBJ2-7, so the J call may be wrong. The CDR3 is 9 residues long. CDR1 MDHEN and CDR2 SYDVKM come from the germline V gene. CDR3 residues: CASGYEQYF. In DNA form, the CDR3 reads TGTGCCAGCGGGTACGAGCAGTACTTC.

CDR3 in DNA: TGTGCCACCAGCCGCTACAATGAGCAGTTCTTC. This gives the protein CATSRYNEQFF. The V call is TRBV15, the J call TRBJ2-1, with D unresolved. This CDR3 has 11 amino acids. V gave up 5 bases and J gave up 3 bases, with 2 bases separating them. The V gene's germline CDR1 is LNHNV and CDR2 YYDKDF (reference sequence). Full variable domain (remainder filled in from reference TRBV15 and TRBJ2-1): DAMVIQNPRYQVTQFGKPVTLSCSQTLNHNVMYWYQQKSSQAPKLLFHYYDKDFNNEADTPDNFQSRRPNTSFCFLDIRSPGLGDTAMYLCATSRYNEQFFGPGTRLTVL.

The chain carries TRBV28 and TRBJ1-5; D is unclear. V was clipped by 7 bases and J by 2 bases, with 21 bases between them. CDR3 size: 17 residues. CDR1 is MDHEN, CDR2 SYDVKM, per germline. The CDR3 bases are TGTGCCAGCAAAAGTTGGCTCATCCCGCGACGCAATCAGCCCCAGCATTTT. It specifies CASKSWLIPRRNQPQHF.

This clone has only a few counts. V is TRBV6-1 and J is TRBJ1-5, with 7 bases lining up with TRBD1. The CDR3 runs 16 residues. Germline V gene lookup returns CDR1 MNHNS and CDR2 SASEGT. The V gene end was trimmed by 2 bases and the J gene end by 4 bases; junction bases not matched to a gene: 8. The DNA for the CDR3 is TGTGCCAGCAGTGAACGTACAGGGGTGGTTAATCAGCCCCAGCATTTT. Its protein is CASSERTGVVNQPQHF.

The chain has TRBV19 and TRBJ2-3; no reliable D call. Germline CDR1 LNHDA, CDR2 SQIVND (reference sequence). The V gene lost 5 bases and the J gene lost 6 bases, with 9 bases spanning the gap. The CDR3 totals 12 residues. CDR3 sequence reads: CASSGLYDTQYF. The CDR3 DNA follows: TGTGCCAGTAGTGGCCTGTATGATACGCAGTATTTT.

The rearrangement joins TRBV29-1 to TRBJ2-3; D call uncertain. The V end was cut by 3 bases, the J end by 0 bases, with 7 bases between. Looked up from germline, CDR1 is SQVTM and CDR2 is ANQGSEA. CDR3 length: 13 residues. The CDR3 region has the DNA TGCAGCGTTGATGTGTTTAGCACAGATACGCAGTATTTT. Amino acid sequence: CSVDVFSTDTQYF.

The count of this clone is one. This chain joins TRBV7-2 and TRBJ1-3, with D unresolved. This CDR3 has 15 amino acids. V lost 4 bases and J 4 bases, leaving 14 bases between the germline ends. Germline V gene sequence: CDR1 SGHTA, CDR2 FQGNSA. CDR3 nucleotides: TGTGCCAGCAGCTCAACGCAGCTATCAGGAAACACCATATATTTT. Protein: CASSSTQLSGNTIYF.

V gene TRBV4-1 combines with J gene TRBJ1-2, with 7 bases identical to TRBD1. Germline V gene lookup returns CDR1 MGHRA and CDR2 YSYEKL. The CDR3 is made up of 14 amino acids. Losses at the gene ends were 0 bases for V and 8 bases for J; bases not matched to a gene: 6. The CDR3 DNA reads as TGCGCCAGCAGCCAAGATGAGGGGGCGTGGGGCTACACCTTC. Protein: CASSQDEGAWGYTF.

This clone was seen once. The CDR3 DNA sequence: TGTGCCAGCAATGTGTGGCTTTCTGGTGTCGATGAGCAGTTCTTC. Protein sequence: CASNVWLSGVDEQFF. J is TRBJ2-1 and V is TRBV2, with D uncertain. The CDR3 runs to 15 residues. Germline V gene sequence: CDR1 SNHLY, CDR2 FYNNEI. Trimming cost V 7 bases and J 8 bases, with 21 bases left between them.

The genes are TRBV15 and TRBJ2-7; either TRBD1 or TRBD2 may fit D (5 bases each). Germline V gene data show CDR1 as LNHNV and CDR2 as YYDKDF (reference sequence). The CDR3 is 17 residues long. V gave up 1 base and J gave up 5 bases, with 21 bases separating them. In DNA, the CDR3 is TGTGCCACCAGCAGAGCGGGGATTTTGAGGCAGGGAAACGAGCAGTACTTC. Its translation is CATSRAGILRQGNEQYF.

The V and J genes are TRBV4-1 and TRBJ2-7, with TRBD2 matching over 10 bases. Unmatched junction bases numbered 1, after V lost 4 bases and J lost 1 base. CDR1 and CDR2 (germline): MGHRA, YSYEKL. The CDR3 has 14 amino acids. CDR3 DNA sequence: TGCGCCAGCAGCCGACTAGCGGGTTCCTACGAGCAGTACTTC. Translating gives CASSRLAGSYEQYF.

CDR3 residues: CASRPGQRTQYF. The CDR3 DNA reads TGTGCCAGCAGGCCGGGACAGCGAACGCAGTATTTT. The chain combines TRBV7-9 with TRBJ2-3, with 7 bases lining up with TRBD1. Germline trimming cut 6 bases from V and 9 bases from J; bases unmatched to any gene: 6. Germline V CDR1 and CDR2: SEHNR, FQNEAQ (reference sequence). CDR3 length: 12 amino acids.

This CDR3 reads CASSVSPRALYEQYF. CDR3 DNA sequence: TGTGCCAGCAGCGTGTCTCCCAGGGCCCTCTACGAGCAGTACTTC. The chain combines TRBV9 with TRBJ2-7; D is perhaps TRBD1 (5 bases). This CDR3 region has 15 residues. Germline CDR1 and CDR2: SGDLS and YYNGEE. Between the trimmed V and J ends, which lost 2 bases and 3 bases, there was a span of 15 bases.

The chain employs TRBV7-9 and TRBJ1-1; D may be TRBD1 (5 bases). This CDR3 has 13 amino acids. V was pared by 0 bases and J by 8 bases, with 10 bases between. Germline V gives CDR1 SEHNR, CDR2 FQNEAQ (reference sequence). CDR3 loop: CASSLAHGGEAFF. Here the CDR3 DNA reads TGTGCCAGCAGCTTAGCCCACGGGGGAGAAGCTTTCTTT.

The V and J genes are TRBV19 and TRBJ1-3, with 7 nucleotides matching TRBD1. Germline lookup yields CDR1 LNHDA and CDR2 SQIVND (reference sequence). V lost 4 bases, J lost 0 bases, and 6 bases stayed unmatched. The CDR3 runs 16 residues. The CDR3 here is CASSTGQADSGNTIYF. In nucleotides, the CDR3 is TGTGCCAGTAGTACAGGACAGGCCGACTCTGGAAACACCATATATTTT. The full variable domain, in which reference TRBV19 and TRBJ1-3 provide the parts outside the CDR3, is DGGITQSPKYLFRKEGQNVTLSCEQNLNHDAMYWYRQDPGQGLRLIYYSQIVNDFQKGDIAEGYSVSREKKESFPLTVTSAQKNPTAFYLCASSTGQADSGNTIYFGEGSWLTVV.

The chain joins TRBV27 to TRBJ2-5, with a weak D call TRBD1 (5 bases). The J call may be mistaken, given a closer DNA end match to TRBJ2-7. This CDR3 spans 15 amino acids. The germline V gene has CDR1 MNHEY and CDR2 SMNVEV (reference sequence). In DNA, the CDR3 is TGTGCCAGCAGTCTCCAGGGTCTTTCGACCTACGAGCAGTACTTC. As protein: CASSLQGLSTYEQYF.